This T cell receptor (beta chain) was identified during a study of blood T cells in healthy people across ages. Using a J-beta primer mix together with a sample-barcoded 5' primer, a second PCR was run for roughly 6 to 11 cycles. One entry per CDR3 protein results from TCRdb running MiXCR on the 5' RACE reads. The sample lists approximately 940,000 distinct CDR3 sequences, about 44% seen once, with under 15% in the top ten. V trimming: 6 bases; J trimming: 4 bases; junction bases outside the gene matches: 7. CDR3 length equals 13 residues. Looked up from germline, CDR1 is SQVTM and CDR2 is ANQGSEA. The J gene is TRBJ1-2, the V gene TRBV29-1; 8 bases fit TRBD1. Sequencing was carried out using blood. The clonotype was recovered from a man aged 25 to 45 in good health. The CDR3 sequence: CSVDWTGRYGYTF. Written as DNA, the CDR3 is TGCAGCGTCGATTGGACAGGGCGCTATGGCTACACCTTC.